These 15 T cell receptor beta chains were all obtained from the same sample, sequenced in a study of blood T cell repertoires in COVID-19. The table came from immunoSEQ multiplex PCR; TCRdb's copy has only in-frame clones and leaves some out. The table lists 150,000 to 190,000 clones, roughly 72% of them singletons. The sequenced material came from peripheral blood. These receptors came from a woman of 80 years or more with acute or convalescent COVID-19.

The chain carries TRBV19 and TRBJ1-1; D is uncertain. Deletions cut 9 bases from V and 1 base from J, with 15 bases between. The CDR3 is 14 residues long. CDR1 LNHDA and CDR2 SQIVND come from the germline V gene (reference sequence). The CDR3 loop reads CASNTPEKNTEAFF. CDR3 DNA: TGTGCCAGCAATACCCCGGAGAAGAACACTGAAGCTTTCTTT.

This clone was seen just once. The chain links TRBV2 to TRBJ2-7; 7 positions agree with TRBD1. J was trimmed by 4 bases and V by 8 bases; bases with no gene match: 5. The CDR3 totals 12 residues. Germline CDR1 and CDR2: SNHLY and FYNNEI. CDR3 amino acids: CASRDSQYEQYF. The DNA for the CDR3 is TGTGCCAGCCGGGACAGTCAGTACGAGCAGTACTTC.

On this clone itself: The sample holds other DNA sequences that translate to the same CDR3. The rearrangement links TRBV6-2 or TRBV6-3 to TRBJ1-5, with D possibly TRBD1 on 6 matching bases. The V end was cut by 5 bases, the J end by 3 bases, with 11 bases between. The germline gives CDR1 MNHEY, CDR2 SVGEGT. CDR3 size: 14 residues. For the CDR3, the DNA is TGTGCCAGCAGTCCCGGACAGCACAATCAGCCCCAGCATTTT. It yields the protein CASSPGQHNQPQHF.

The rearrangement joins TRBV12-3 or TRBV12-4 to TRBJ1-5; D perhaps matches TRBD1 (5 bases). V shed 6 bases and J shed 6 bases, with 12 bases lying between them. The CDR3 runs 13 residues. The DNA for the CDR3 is TGTGCCAGCAGGCCGGGGGTGGGTCAGCCCCAGCATTTT. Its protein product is CASRPGVGQPQHF.

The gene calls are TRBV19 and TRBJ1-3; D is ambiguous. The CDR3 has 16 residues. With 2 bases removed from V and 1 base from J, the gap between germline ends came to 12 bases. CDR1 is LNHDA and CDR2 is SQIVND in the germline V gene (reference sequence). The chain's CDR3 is CASSIPRVRSGNTIYF. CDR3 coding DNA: TGTGCCAGTAGTATACCCCGGGTGAGATCTGGAAACACCATATATTTT.

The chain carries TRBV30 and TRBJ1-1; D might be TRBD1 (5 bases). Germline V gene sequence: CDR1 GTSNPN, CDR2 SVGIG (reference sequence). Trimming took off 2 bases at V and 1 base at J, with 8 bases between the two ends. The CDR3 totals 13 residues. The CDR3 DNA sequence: TGTGCCTGGAGTACCACAGGGAACACTGAAGCTTTCTTT. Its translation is CAWSTTGNTEAFF.

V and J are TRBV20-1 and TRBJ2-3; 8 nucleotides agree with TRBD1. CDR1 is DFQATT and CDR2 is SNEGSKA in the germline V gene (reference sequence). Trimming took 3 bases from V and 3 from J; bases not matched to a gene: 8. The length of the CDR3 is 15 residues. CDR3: CSASRSGTGTDTQYF. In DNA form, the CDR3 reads TGCAGTGCTAGTAGGTCCGGGACAGGAACAGATACGCAGTATTTT.

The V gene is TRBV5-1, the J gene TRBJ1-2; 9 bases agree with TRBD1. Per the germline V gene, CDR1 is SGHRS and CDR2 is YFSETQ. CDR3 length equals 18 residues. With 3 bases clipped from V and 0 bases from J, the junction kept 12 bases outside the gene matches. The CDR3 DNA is TGCGCCAGCAGCTCCCCGACCGGGGACAGGGTATCTAACTATGGCTACACCTTC. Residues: CASSSPTGDRVSNYGYTF.

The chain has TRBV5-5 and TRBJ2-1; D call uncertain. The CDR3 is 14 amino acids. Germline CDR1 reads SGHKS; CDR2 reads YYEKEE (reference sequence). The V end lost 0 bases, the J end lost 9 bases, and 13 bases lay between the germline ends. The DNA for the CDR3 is TGTGCCAGCAGCTTGGAAGGCGGTCGATTTGAGCAGTTCTTC. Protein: CASSLEGGRFEQFF.

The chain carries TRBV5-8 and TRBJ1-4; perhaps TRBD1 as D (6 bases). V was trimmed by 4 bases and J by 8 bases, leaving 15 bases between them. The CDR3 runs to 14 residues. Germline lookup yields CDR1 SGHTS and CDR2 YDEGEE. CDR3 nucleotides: TGTGCCAGCAGCCGAGGGGGAATGAAAGAAAAACTGTTTTTT. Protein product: CASSRGGMKEKLFF.

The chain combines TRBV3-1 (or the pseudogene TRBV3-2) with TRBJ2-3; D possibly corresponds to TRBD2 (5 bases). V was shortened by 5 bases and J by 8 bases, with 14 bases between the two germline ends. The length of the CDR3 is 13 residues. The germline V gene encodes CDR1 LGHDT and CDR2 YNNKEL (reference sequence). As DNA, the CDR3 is TGTGCCAGCAGCAATCGGACTGGCTTTACGCAGTATTTT. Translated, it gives CASSNRTGFTQYF.

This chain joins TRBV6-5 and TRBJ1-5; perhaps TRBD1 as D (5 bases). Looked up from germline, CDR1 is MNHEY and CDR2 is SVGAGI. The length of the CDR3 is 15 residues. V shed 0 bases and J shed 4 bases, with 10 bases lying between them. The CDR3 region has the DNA TGTGCCAGCAGTTACTCTGTGGAGGGGAATCAGCCCCAGCATTTT. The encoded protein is CASSYSVEGNQPQHF.

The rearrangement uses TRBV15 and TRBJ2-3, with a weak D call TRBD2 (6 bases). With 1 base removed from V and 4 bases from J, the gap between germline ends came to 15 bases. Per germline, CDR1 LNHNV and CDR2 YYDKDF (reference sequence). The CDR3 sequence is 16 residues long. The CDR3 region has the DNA TGTGCCACCAGCAGAGGTCGAGGGACTGGGGCAGATACGCAGTATTTT. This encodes CATSRGRGTGADTQYF.

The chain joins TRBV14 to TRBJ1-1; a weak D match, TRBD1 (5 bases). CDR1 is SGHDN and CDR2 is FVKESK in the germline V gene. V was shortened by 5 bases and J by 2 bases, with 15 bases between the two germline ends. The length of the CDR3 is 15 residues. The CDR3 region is CASSAQAGGNTEAFF. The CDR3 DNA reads TGTGCCAGCAGCGCCCAAGCGGGGGGAAACACTGAAGCTTTCTTT.

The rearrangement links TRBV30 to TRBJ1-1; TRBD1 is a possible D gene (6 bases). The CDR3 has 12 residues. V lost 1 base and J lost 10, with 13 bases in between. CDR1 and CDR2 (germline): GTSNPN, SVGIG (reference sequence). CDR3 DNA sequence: TGTGCCTGGAGTGACCCAGGGGTAGTAGCTTTCTTT. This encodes CAWSDPGVVAFF. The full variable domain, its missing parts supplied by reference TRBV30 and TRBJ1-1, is SQTIHQWPATLVQPVGSPLSLECTVEGTSNPNLYWYRQAAGRGLQLLFYSVGIGQISSEVPQNLSASRPQDRQFILSSKKLLLSDSGFYLCAWSDPGVVAFFGQGTRLTVV.